The rows below give T cell receptor beta chains drawn from one sample of a study of regulatory T cells in long-lasting Graves disease. TCRdb processed the multiplex PCR reads anew with MiXCR; each CDR3 protein has one entry. In the table there are roughly 490,000 distinct CDR3 sequences, less than 25% of which are singletons. Sequencing used peripheral blood mononuclear cells (PBMCs), obtained when the disease was refractory, from a patient treated with antithyroid drugs. These receptors came from a female donor with Graves disease. CDR3s include the opening cysteine and the closing phenylalanine or tryptophan.

J gene	V gene	CDR3 length	CDR3 protein
TRBJ1-5	TRBV6-1	14	CASNRRAVGSPQHF
TRBJ2-5	TRBV20-1	14	CSAGLPGAGETQYF
TRBJ1-1	TRBV18	13	CASSAGEETEAFF
TRBJ2-2	TRBV6-1	14	CASRPTNRDGELFF
TRBJ2-5	TRBV28	10	CASTGETQYF
TRBJ2-5	TRBV28	15	CASSPAPGPLPLQYF
TRBJ2-7	TRBV3-1	12	CASSRGDDEQYF
TRBJ1-2	TRBV7-2	13	CASSLGGGDGYTF
TRBJ2-5	TRBV6-1	12	CASRGGQETQYF
TRBJ1-1	TRBV12-5	12	CASAEWDTEAFF
TRBJ2-7	TRBV9	14	CASSVSDREREQYF
TRBJ2-3	TRBV6-1	13	CASRILATDTQYF
TRBJ1-3	TRBV29-1	13	CSVDGTGGNTIYF
TRBJ1-4	TRBV7-2	14	CASRRDRGEEKLFF
TRBJ1-2	TRBV28	15	CASSIPRTGYYGYTF
TRBJ1-2	TRBV6-1	14	CASSSPGRFYGYTF
TRBJ2-5	TRBV28	12	CASSTLEETQYF
TRBJ2-2	TRBV6-9	16	CASSSGGAGSLGELFF
TRBJ2-2	TRBV20-1	15	CSARAGYTLSGELFF
TRBJ2-1	TRBV7-9	16	CASSSPSGSSYNEQFF
TRBJ2-7	TRBV7-9	15	CASSLGQGFSYEQYF
TRBJ2-7	TRBV4-1	16	CASSHVPGGLRHEQYF
TRBJ1-2	TRBV7-2	15	CASSPGGEENYGYTF
TRBJ2-7	TRBV24-1	14	CATSDLGLAAKQYF
TRBJ2-3	TRBV7-2	12	CASGQNTDTQYF
TRBJ1-1	TRBV5-6	16	CASSPPPRVMNTEAFF
TRBJ1-3	TRBV11-1	16	CASSSGTFLTGNTIYF
TRBJ2-7	TRBV6-1	16	CASSPWLSGRAYEQYF
TRBJ2-5	TRBV30	15	CAWSVTRGFAETQYF
TRBJ2-2	TRBV5-1	13	CATRAANTGELFF
TRBJ1-1	TRBV29-1	11	CSVEDDTEAFF
TRBJ1-1	TRBV28	16	CASSFWGRLGSTEAFF
TRBJ1-5	TRBV19	15	CASTDRRRYNQPQHF
TRBJ2-7	TRBV7-2	14	CASSSRANSYEQYF
TRBJ2-7	TRBV10-3	15	CAISGSGQVEDEQYF
TRBJ2-7	TRBV7-9	13	CASSSDVTYEQYF
TRBJ2-5	TRBV10-3	14	CAISERAPKETQYF
TRBJ1-2	TRBV11-1	17	CASSFWGQGHGDYGYTF
TRBJ1-2	TRBV28	13	CASRRQGKEGYTF
TRBJ2-2	TRBV2	13	CASSPTSVGELFF